This T cell receptor beta chain was sequenced in a study of T cells in Graves' hyperthyroidism and ophthalmopathy. Study results and limitations: The model made its ophthalmopathy prediction, and onset followed a median about 6.8 months later.

The V and J ends lost 7 bases and 5 bases, in that order; junction bases with no gene match: 15. Per the germline V gene, CDR1 is SGHAT and CDR2 is FQNNGV. CDR3 size: 17 residues. Amplification of TCR beta CDR3 regions was performed using RNA transcripts as template. The primer set for the first-round RT-PCR of the TCR CDR3 was HTBI. From the multiplex PCR reads, TCRdb called clonotypes with MiXCR, one entry per CDR3 protein. The sample lists 250,000 to 300,000 distinct CDR3 sequences; approximately 15% were seen once. This clonotype was detected many times. Its specificity is not known. The chain is built from TRBV11-2 and TRBJ1-4; 8 positions match TRBD1. The source of this sequence is a middle-aged woman with Graves' hyperthyroidism that later progressed to Graves' ophthalmopathy. Sequencing was carried out using blood. The chain's CDR3 is CASTKIRGRVRNEKLFF. In DNA form, the CDR3 reads TGTGCCAGCACCAAAATCAGGGGGCGCGTCCGCAATGAAAAACTGTTTTTT.